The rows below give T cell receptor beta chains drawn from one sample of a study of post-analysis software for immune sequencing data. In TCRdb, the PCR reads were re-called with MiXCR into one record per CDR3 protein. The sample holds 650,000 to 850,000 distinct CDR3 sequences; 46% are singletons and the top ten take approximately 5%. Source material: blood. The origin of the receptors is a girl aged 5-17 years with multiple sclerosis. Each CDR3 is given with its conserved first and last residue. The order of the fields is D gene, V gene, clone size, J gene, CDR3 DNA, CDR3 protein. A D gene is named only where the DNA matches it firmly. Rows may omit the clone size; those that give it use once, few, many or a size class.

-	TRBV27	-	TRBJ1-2	TGTGCCAGCAGACAAGACGGCGACTATGGCTACACCTTC	CASRQDGDYGYTF
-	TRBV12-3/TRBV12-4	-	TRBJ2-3	TGTGCCAGCGGTACGGATCCTACGCAGTATTTT	CASGTDPTQYF
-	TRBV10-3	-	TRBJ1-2	TGTGCCATCAACGACAGCCCAGATGGCTACACCTTC	CAINDSPDGYTF
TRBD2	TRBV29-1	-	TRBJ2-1	TGCAGCGTTTCCCCCCTCAGCGGCGGGAGCAATGAGCAGTTCTTC	CSVSPLSGGSNEQFF
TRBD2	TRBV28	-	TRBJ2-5	TGTGCCAGCGACGGGAGCGGGAGGGCCTCAGAGACCCAGTACTTC	CASDGSGRASETQYF
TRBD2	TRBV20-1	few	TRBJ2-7	TGCAGTGCTAGTCTGACTAGCGGGAGCTACGAGCAGTACTTC	CSASLTSGSYEQYF
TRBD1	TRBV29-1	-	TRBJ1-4	TGCAGCGTCGGGACAGGGGGCAGGACTAATGAAAAACTGTTTTTT	CSVGTGGRTNEKLFF
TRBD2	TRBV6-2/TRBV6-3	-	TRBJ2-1	TGTGCCAGCAGTTACTCGGTGCGGGAGGGCCGGAATGAGCAGTTCTTC	CASSYSVREGRNEQFF
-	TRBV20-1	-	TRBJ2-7	TGCAGTGCAAGGCGGCCCGAACGCTACGAGCAGTACTTC	CSARRPERYEQYF
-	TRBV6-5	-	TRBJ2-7	TGTGCCAGCACCCCGGGAGTGGGGTCCGAGCAGTACTTC	CASTPGVGSEQYF
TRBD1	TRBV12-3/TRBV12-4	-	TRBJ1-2	TGTGCCAGCAGTACAATAAATACAGGGGATCCTGGCTACACCTTC	CASSTINTGDPGYTF
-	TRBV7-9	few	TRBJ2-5	TGTGCCAGTAGCTCCACCATGGGCTTGGGAGAAGAGACCCAGTACTTC	CASSSTMGLGEETQYF
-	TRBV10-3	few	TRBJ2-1	TGTGCCATCAGTGACGGACTAAGGGGTAATGAGCAGTTCTTC	CAISDGLRGNEQFF
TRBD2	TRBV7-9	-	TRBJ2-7	TGTGCCAGCAGCTTAGCGCTAGCGGGAGCCTCCTACGAGCAGTACTTC	CASSLALAGASYEQYF
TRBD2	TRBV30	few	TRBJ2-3	TGTGCCTGGAGTGTTGGGACTAAGACAGATACGCAGTATTTT	CAWSVGTKTDTQYF
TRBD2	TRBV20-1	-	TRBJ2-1	TGCAGTGCTCGAAGCCAACCGGGACTAGCTAGACCCCAGTTCTTC	CSARSQPGLARPQFF
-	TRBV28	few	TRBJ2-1	TGTGCCAGCCTCTCCTTTATGAGGGTCAGCTCCTACAATGAGCAGTTCTTC	CASLSFMRVSSYNEQFF
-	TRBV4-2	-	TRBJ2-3	TGTGCCAGCAGCCAACACAGTACAGATACGCAGTATTTT	CASSQHSTDTQYF
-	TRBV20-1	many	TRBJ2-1	TGCAGTGCTAGGAGGCGGGACAATGAGCAGTTCTTC	CSARRRDNEQFF
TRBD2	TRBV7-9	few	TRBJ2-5	TGTGCCAGCATCCCGGGACTAGGACAAGAGACCCAGTACTTC	CASIPGLGQETQYF
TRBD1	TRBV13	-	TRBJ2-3	TGTGCCAGCAGTGACGTACAGGGGGGATTCACAGATACGCAGTATTTT	CASSDVQGGFTDTQYF
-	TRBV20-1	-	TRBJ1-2	TGCAGTGCTAGTCAGGGATGGGGCTATGGCTACACCTTC	CSASQGWGYGYTF
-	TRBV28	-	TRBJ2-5	TGTGCCAGCAGTTTAAGAAGAGGGTCTTGGGAGATCCAGTACTTC	CASSLRRGSWEIQYF
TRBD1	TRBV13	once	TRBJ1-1	TGTGCCAGCAGCTTCGTGTCAGGGGACAGCACTGAAGCTTTCTTT	CASSFVSGDSTEAFF
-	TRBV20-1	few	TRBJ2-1	TGCAGTGCGACCACCGGCAATGAGCAGTTCTTC	CSATTGNEQFF
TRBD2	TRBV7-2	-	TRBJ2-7	TGTGCCAGCAGCTTAGAGGGGACTAGCGGCTCCTACGAGCAGTACTTC	CASSLEGTSGSYEQYF
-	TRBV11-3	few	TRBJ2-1	TGTGCCAGCAGCCCCGCGCCGTTGGGTGAGCAGTTCTTC	CASSPAPLGEQFF
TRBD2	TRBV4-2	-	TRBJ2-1	TGTGCCAGCAGCCAAACTCAGGGAACTAGCGGAAGATACAATGAGCAGTTCTTC	CASSQTQGTSGRYNEQFF
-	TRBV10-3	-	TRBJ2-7	TGTGCCATCAGTGACGGAGGGGGGCGATACGAGCAGTACTTC	CAISDGGGRYEQYF
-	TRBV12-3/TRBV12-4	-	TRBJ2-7	TGTGCCAGCAGTTTAGAATTTATTAGAGGCAGTATAATCTACGAGCAGTACTTC	CASSLEFIRGSIIYEQYF
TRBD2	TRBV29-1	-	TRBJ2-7	TGCAGCGTTCGGGGGGGTCTAGCGGAAAGCTCCTACGAGCAGTACTTC	CSVRGGLAESSYEQYF
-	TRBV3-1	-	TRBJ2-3	TGTGCCAGCAGCCAAGAGGAGGTCTCACTAGGCGCAGATACGCAGTATTTT	CASSQEEVSLGADTQYF
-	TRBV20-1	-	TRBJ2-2	TGCAGTGCTCCGACAGGTTTTCACGGGGAGCGGTTTTTT	CSAPTGFHGERFF
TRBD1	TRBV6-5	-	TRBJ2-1	TGTGCCAGCAGCCAGGCAAGGACAGGGGTGTACAATGAGCAGTTCTTC	CASSQARTGVYNEQFF
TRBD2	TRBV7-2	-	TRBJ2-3	TGTGCCAGCAGCCCCGGATTAGCGGGAGGAGGCACAGATACGCAGTATTTT	CASSPGLAGGGTDTQYF
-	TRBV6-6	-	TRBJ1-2	TGTGCCAGCAGTTTGGGGCTTGGACCAAGCTACACCTTC	CASSLGLGPSYTF
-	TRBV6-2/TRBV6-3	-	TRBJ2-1	TGTGCCAGCAGTACATCACGGGAGTGGTTGGATGAGCAGTTCTTC	CASSTSREWLDEQFF
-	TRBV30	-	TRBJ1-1	TGTGCCTGGAGAGTTGGAGGGAACACTGAAGCTTTCTTT	CAWRVGGNTEAFF
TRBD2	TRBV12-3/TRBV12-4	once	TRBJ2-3	TGTGCCAGCAGTCCCAGCCGGACTAGCGTTAAAGTCTCAGATACGCAGTATTTT	CASSPSRTSVKVSDTQYF
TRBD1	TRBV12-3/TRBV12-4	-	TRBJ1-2	TGTGCCAGCATCCCGGGACAGGGAGACTACGGCTACACCTTC	CASIPGQGDYGYTF
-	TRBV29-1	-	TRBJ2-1	TGCAGCGCCCTGGACAATGAGCAGGTCTTC	CSALDNEQVF
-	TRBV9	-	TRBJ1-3	TGTGCCAGCAGCGTAGGCTCCGGCGGAAACACCATATATTTT	CASSVGSGGNTIYF
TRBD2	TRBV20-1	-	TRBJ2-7	TGCAGTGCTAGGGGGGGACTAGCGGGATTCTACGAGCAGTACTTC	CSARGGLAGFYEQYF
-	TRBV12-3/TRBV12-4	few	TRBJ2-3	TGTGCCAGCAGTCCCCAGGATACGCAGTATTTT	CASSPQDTQYF
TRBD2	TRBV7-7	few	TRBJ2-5	TGTGCTAGCAGCTCCCTAGCGGGGGTAGAGACCCAGTACTTC	CASSSLAGVETQYF
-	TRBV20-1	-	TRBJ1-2	TGCAGTGCTGACATAGCGGGGACCTATGGCTACACCTTC	CSADIAGTYGYTF
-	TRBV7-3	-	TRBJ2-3	TGTGCCAGCAGCTCCGATTACTCTGGTACGCAGTATTTT	CASSSDYSGTQYF
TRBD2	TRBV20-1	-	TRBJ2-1	TGCAGTGCTAGGCTTCCTAGCGGGAGGGGTGAGCAGTTCTTC	CSARLPSGRGEQFF
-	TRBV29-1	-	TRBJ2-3	TGCAGCGTTGAAGGACCAAACTCAGATACGCAGTATTTT	CSVEGPNSDTQYF
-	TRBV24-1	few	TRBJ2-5	TGTGCCACCAGTGATTTGAGGGAGGGGGTGGAGACCCAGTACTTC	CATSDLREGVETQYF
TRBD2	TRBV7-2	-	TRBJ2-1	TGTGCCAGCAGCTTAGCGGTCGGGGGGTACAATGAGCAGTTCTTC	CASSLAVGGYNEQFF
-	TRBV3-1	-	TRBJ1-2	TGTGCCAGCAGCCACCTAAGGGGCCAGGCTGGCTACACCTTC	CASSHLRGQAGYTF
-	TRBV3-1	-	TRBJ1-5	TGTGCCAGCAGCCAAGACTCGCATCTAAATCAGCCCCAGCATTTT	CASSQDSHLNQPQHF
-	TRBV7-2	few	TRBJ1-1	TGTGCCAGCAGCTATGACAGTTTCACTGAAGCTTTCTTT	CASSYDSFTEAFF
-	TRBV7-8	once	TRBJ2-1	TGTGCCAGCAGCTTCCCGGGACTCCAAAGGGGTGAGCAGTTCTTC	CASSFPGLQRGEQFF
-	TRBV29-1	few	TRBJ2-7	TGCAGCGTTGAGTTCTCGGGCAGATCGGACTACGAGCAGTACTTC	CSVEFSGRSDYEQYF
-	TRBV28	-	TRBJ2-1	TGTGCCAGCAGTTTCCCGCCGGAGAGGATTGATAATGAGCAGTTCTTC	CASSFPPERIDNEQFF
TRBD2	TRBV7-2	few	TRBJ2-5	TGTGCCAGCAGCACGCGACTAGCCCAAGAGACCCAGTACTTC	CASSTRLAQETQYF
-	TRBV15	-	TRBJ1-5	TGTGCCACCAGCGCACGAAGTCCGGACCCCCGGGGGCCCCAGCATTTT	CATSARSPDPRGPQHF
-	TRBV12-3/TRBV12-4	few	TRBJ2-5	TGTGCAAGCCGCTGGGACCAAGAGACCCAGTACTTC	CASRWDQETQYF